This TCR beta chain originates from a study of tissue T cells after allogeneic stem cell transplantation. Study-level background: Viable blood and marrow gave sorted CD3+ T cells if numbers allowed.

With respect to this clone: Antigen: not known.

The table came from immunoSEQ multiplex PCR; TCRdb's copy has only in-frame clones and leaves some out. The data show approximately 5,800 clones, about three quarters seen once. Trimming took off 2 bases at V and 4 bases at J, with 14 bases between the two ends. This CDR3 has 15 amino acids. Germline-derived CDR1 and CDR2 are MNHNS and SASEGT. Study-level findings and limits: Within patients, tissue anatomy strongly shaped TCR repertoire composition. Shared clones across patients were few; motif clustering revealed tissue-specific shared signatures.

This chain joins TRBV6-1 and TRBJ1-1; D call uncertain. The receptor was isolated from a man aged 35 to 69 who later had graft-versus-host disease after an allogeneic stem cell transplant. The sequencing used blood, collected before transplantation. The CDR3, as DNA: TGTGCCAGCAGTGAATCCACAGCGCAGAGCACTGAAGCTTTCTTT. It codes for CASSESTAQSTEAFF.